Described below is a single TCR beta chain sequence and its context. Antigen unknown. This sample was taken from a study of CD8 T cell repertoires and HIV-1 epitope variants. The wider study: Separate wells received one of Twenty-five Gag or Nef variant peptides.

Profiling relied on immunoSEQ multiplex PCR, and the TCRdb table lists in-frame clones only, not all of them. The repertoire holds some 6,800 clones, with more than 60% as singletons. V lost 3 bases, J lost 0 bases, and 7 bases stayed unmatched. The CDR3 totals 16 residues. Germline V gene sequence: CDR1 MNHEY, CDR2 SMNVEV (reference sequence). The origin of this receptor is a male donor with HIV. Input material: cultured CD8+ T cells derived from PBMCs. J is TRBJ2-7 and V is TRBV27; 8 bases align to TRBD1. The CDR3 sequence: CASSLGGTGFSYEQYF. The CDR3 bases are TGTGCCAGCAGTTTGGGCGGGACAGGATTCTCCTACGAGCAGTACTTC.